The sequence of this T cell receptor (beta chain) was determined in a study of blood T cells in healthy people across ages. Total RNA extraction produced at least 6 micrograms (per sample) for the study. PCR was performed a second time for about 6 to 12 cycles using a sample-barcoded 5' primer and a J-beta primer mix. TCRdb re-analysed the 5' RACE reads in MiXCR, keeping a single row per CDR3 protein. The data show around 1,100,000 distinct CDR3 sequences, 30% to 40% seen once. Trimming cost V 4 bases and J 0 bases; bases outside gene matches: 12. This CDR3 spans 19 amino acids. Per germline, CDR1 MDHEN and CDR2 SYDVKM.

The specimen sequenced was blood. The receptor's source is a man aged 18 to 29 in good health. V is TRBV28 and J is TRBJ2-6; 7 nucleotides agree with TRBD1. In DNA form, the CDR3 reads TGTGCCAGCAGTTCCCCCTCGGGGACAGTGAGCTCTGGGGCCAACGTCCTGACTTTC. Translating it yields CASSSPSGTVSSGANVLTF. The full variable domain, with the rest looked up from reference TRBV28 and TRBJ2-6, is DVKVTQSSRYLVKRTGEKVFLECVQDMDHENMFWYRQDPGLGLRLIYFSYDVKMKEKGDIPEGYSVSREKKERFSLILESASTNQTSMYLCASSSPSGTVSSGANVLTFGAGSRLTVL.